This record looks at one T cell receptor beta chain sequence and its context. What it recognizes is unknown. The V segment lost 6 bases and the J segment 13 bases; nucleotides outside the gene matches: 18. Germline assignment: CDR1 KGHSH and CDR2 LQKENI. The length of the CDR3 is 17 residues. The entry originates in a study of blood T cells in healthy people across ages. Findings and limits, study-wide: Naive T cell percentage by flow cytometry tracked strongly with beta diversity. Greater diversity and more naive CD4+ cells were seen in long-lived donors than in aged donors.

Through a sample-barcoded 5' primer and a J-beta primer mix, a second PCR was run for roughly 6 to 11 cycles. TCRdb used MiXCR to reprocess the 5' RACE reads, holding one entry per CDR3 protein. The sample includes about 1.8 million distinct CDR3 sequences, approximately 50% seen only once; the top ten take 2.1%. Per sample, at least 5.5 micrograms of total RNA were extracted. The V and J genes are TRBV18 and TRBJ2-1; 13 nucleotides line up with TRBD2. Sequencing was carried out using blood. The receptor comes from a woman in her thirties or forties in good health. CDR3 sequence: CASSLGLAGASMGAQFF. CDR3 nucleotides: TGTGCCAGCTCCCTCGGACTAGCGGGGGCATCTATGGGCGCTCAGTTCTTC.